The 18 T cell receptor beta chains below all came from one sample that was sequenced in a study of identical twins. TCRdb re-analysed the 5' RACE reads in MiXCR, keeping a single row per CDR3 protein. This table has about 250,000 distinct CDR3 sequences, about 9% appearing once. This same sample was also taken into another study, of yellow fever vaccine responses in identical twins.

The sample consisted of CD8+ T cells sorted from blood. Receptor source: a woman aged 18-30 years in good health.

The genes are TRBV20-1 and TRBJ2-1, with D possibly TRBD2 on 7 matching bases. The germline V gene encodes CDR1 DFQATT and CDR2 SNEGSKA (reference sequence). V lost 5 bases and J lost 0, with 11 bases in between. The length of the CDR3 is 14 residues. CDR3 region: CSAGGGGSYNEQFF. The DNA of the CDR3 is TGCAGTGCTGGGGGCGGGGGCTCCTACAATGAGCAGTTCTTC.

The CDR3 spells CASSLPEDSYNRAANEETQYF. CDR3 DNA: TGCGCCAGCAGCTTGCCCGAAGACAGCTACAACCGGGCCGCAAACGAAGAGACCCAGTACTTC. The chain links TRBV5-1 to TRBJ2-5; D may be TRBD1 (5 bases). This CDR3 contains 21 residues. In germline, CDR1 is SGHRS, CDR2 YFSETQ. V lost 1 base, J lost 3 bases, and 31 bases lay in between.

In its sample, this clonotype was seen a few times. This chain joins TRBV12-3 or TRBV12-4 and TRBJ1-2; no reliable D call. The CDR3 consists of 14 residues. V was cut by 4 bases and J by 4 bases, with 13 bases left in between. CDR3 sequence: CASSSQIVGYGYTF. The CDR3 DNA sequence: TGTGCCAGCAGTTCACAAATTGTTGGCTATGGCTACACCTTC.

This clonotype appeared many times. V is TRBV12-3 or TRBV12-4 and J is TRBJ2-7; the D is unclear. Trimming took off 4 bases at V and 0 bases at J, with 16 bases between the two ends. The CDR3 spans 16 residues. The CDR3 region is CASSSLLQSFSYEQYF. The CDR3 nucleotides are TGTGCCAGCAGTTCCCTCCTTCAGTCGTTCTCCTACGAGCAGTACTTC.

This clonotype was observed many times. This sequence joins TRBV29-1 and TRBJ2-1, with D hard to call. The CDR3 is made up of 11 amino acids. CDR1 is SQVTM, CDR2 ANQGSEA, per germline. V dropped 1 base and J dropped 4 bases, with 2 bases sitting between them. The CDR3: CSVEVYNEQFF. DNA of the CDR3: TGCAGCGTTGAAGTATACAATGAGCAGTTCTTC.

This clonotype has at least ten counts. V gene TRBV14 combines with J gene TRBJ2-7, with no clear D. The germline gives CDR1 SGHDN, CDR2 FVKESK. The ends were cut back, 4 bases at V and 2 bases at J, with 9 bases in the middle. The CDR3 consists of 13 residues. CDR3 amino acids: CASSLDGPYEQYF. The CDR3 DNA sequence: TGTGCCAGCAGCCTGGACGGTCCCTACGAGCAGTACTTC.

The V gene is TRBV5-5, the J gene TRBJ2-7; 7 bases map to TRBD2. The germline V gene has CDR1 SGHKS and CDR2 YYEKEE (reference sequence). J gave up 0 bases and V 5 bases, and 8 bases lay outside the gene matches. The CDR3 totals 15 residues. The CDR3 spells CASSLSGAFSYEQYF. The CDR3 region has the DNA TGTGCCAGCAGTTTAAGCGGGGCTTTCTCCTACGAGCAGTACTTC.

A few counts support this clonotype. The chain recombines TRBV25-1 with TRBJ1-2, with TRBD1 identical over 7 bases. Per germline, CDR1 MGHDK and CDR2 SYGVNS. The CDR3 contains 15 residues. With 0 bases clipped from V and 0 bases from J, the junction kept 1 base outside the gene matches. CDR3 nucleotides: TGTGCCAGCAGTGAATACGGACAGGCTAACTATGGCTACACCTTC. Encoded protein: CASSEYGQANYGYTF.

This clonotype was detected ten times or more. CDR3 sequence (DNA): TGTGCCAGCAGGATGAGATGGGGTACCGATGAGCAGTTCTTC. Amino acids: CASRMRWGTDEQFF. This chain links TRBV12-3 or TRBV12-4 with TRBJ2-1; D is unresolved. Trimming took 6 bases from V and 8 from J, leaving 17 bases between them. This CDR3 has 14 amino acids.

Only a few counts were recorded for this clonotype. The rearrangement uses TRBV30 and TRBJ2-7; D unclear. The CDR3 consists of 13 residues. V gave up 0 bases and J gave up 6 bases, with 12 bases separating them. Germline values: CDR1 GTSNPN, CDR2 SVGIG (reference sequence). As DNA, the CDR3 is TGTGCCTGGAGTGTACTTCAAGAATCCGAGCAGTACTTC. This gives the protein CAWSVLQESEQYF.

In its sample, this clonotype was seen many times. The chain combines TRBV20-1 with TRBJ2-3, with D perhaps TRBD2 (5 bases). The CDR3 has 14 amino acids. The V and J ends lost 3 bases and 6 bases respectively, with 16 bases between them. Germline V lookup: CDR1 DFQATT, CDR2 SNEGSKA (reference sequence). This chain's CDR3 is CSASMGRDWDTQYF. CDR3 coding DNA: TGCAGTGCTAGTATGGGGAGAGATTGGGATACGCAGTATTTT.

V usage is TRBV4-3 and J usage is TRBJ2-7; D is perhaps TRBD2 (5 bases). V was trimmed by 1 base and J by 0 bases, leaving 10 bases between them. The length of the CDR3 is 15 residues. The germline CDR1 and CDR2 sequences are LGHNA and YSLEER. CDR3 in DNA: TGCGCCAGCAGCCAAGTGGCGGACTTCTCCTACGAGCAGTACTTC. Translating gives CASSQVADFSYEQYF.

This clonotype showed up many times. The V and J genes are TRBV4-3 and TRBJ2-3, with D tentatively TRBD1 (5 bases). Germline loops: CDR1 LGHNA, CDR2 YSLEER. V dropped 2 bases and J dropped 3 bases, with 9 bases sitting between them. The CDR3 sequence is 14 residues long. CDR3 nucleotide sequence: TGCGCCAGCAGCCAACCAGGGTGGACAGATACGCAGTATTTT. It encodes CASSQPGWTDTQYF.

The chain combines TRBV6-1 with TRBJ2-7; 9 bases align to TRBD1. Germline CDR1 MNHNS, CDR2 SASEGT. The CDR3 totals 14 residues. The junction had 4 bases not matched to a gene; V was cut back by 5 bases and J by 2 bases. CDR3: CASSPQGAPYEQYF. CDR3 bases: TGTGCCAGCAGTCCACAGGGGGCCCCCTACGAGCAGTACTTC.

The rearrangement links TRBV5-5 to TRBJ1-5, with 8 bases lining up with TRBD1. This CDR3 contains 14 residues. Germline V gene sequence: CDR1 SGHKS, CDR2 YYEKEE (reference sequence). With 4 bases clipped from V and 10 bases from J, the junction kept 10 bases outside the gene matches. CDR3 in amino acids: CASSIGQGAHPQHF. CDR3 nucleotide sequence: TGTGCCAGCAGCATCGGACAGGGCGCGCACCCCCAGCATTTT.

This clonotype was counted only a few times. J is TRBJ2-1 and V is TRBV11-2; 9 nucleotides align to TRBD2. The trim removed 0 bases at V and 6 bases at J, leaving 3 bases unmatched. The CDR3 loop spans 15 amino acids. Germline assignment: CDR1 SGHAT and CDR2 FQNNGV. The CDR3 DNA is TGTGCCAGCAGCTTAGATATAGCGGGAGTCAATGAGCAGTTCTTC. This codes for CASSLDIAGVNEQFF.

This clonotype has only a few counts. The chain recombines TRBV12-3 or TRBV12-4 with TRBJ2-5; D might be TRBD1 (5 bases). Between the trimmed V and J ends, which lost 3 bases and 9 bases, there was a span of 20 bases. The CDR3 is made up of 15 amino acids. The CDR3 region has the DNA TGTGCCAGCAGTTTCGGTCTAAGGGGCCCCCCTTCCCAGTACTTC. It yields the protein CASSFGLRGPPSQYF.

This clonotype was observed at least ten times. The CDR3 coding sequence is TGCAGCGTTGTGTTAGGCGGGAGGGGGAACGAGCAGTACTTC. Protein: CSVVLGGRGNEQYF. V and J are TRBV29-1 and TRBJ2-7; 9 bases are a match to TRBD2. Germline values: CDR1 SQVTM, CDR2 ANQGSEA. CDR3 length: 14 residues. Trimming cost V 4 bases and J 5 bases; bases outside gene matches: 9.